What follows is one T cell receptor (beta chain) and its context. Its cognate antigen is unknown. The data were produced by immunoSEQ multiplex PCR, yet TCRdb's version contains in-frame clones alone and is incomplete. The sample carries around 75,000 clones, approximately 84% recorded once. This entry belongs to a study of T cell responses to AZD1222 COVID-19 vaccine. The wider study: Analyses pooled second doses at about 4 or about 12 weeks.

Whole-study findings and limits: In the spike-specific TCR repertoire, nearly half reportedly target unmutated variant regions.

This TCR was sampled from an adult in good health. Sequencing used peripheral blood, obtained on day 0 of AZD1222 vaccination.

CDR3 residues: CASSDRPRKPTNEKLFF. CDR3 in DNA: TGTGCCAGCAGTGACCGCCCGCGTAAACCAACTAATGAAAAACTGTTTTTT. V is TRBV6-4 and J is TRBJ1-4; D gene unclear. This CDR3 spans 17 amino acids. Trimming stripped 2 bases from V and 0 bases from J, with 13 bases between. Germline loops: CDR1 MRHNA, CDR2 SNTAGT.